The T cell receptor beta chain under discussion was sequenced for a study of PD-1 blockade in classical Hodgkin lymphoma. The CDR3 is 14 amino acids. Looked up from germline, CDR1 is SNHLY and CDR2 is FYNNEI. V was trimmed by 4 bases and J by 7 bases, leaving 16 bases between them. Study-level points and caveats: Newly diagnosed patients had baseline TCR diversity that was reportedly lower than that of healthy donors. Complete responders' diversity at baseline resembled that of newly diagnosed patients. Nivolumab initiation under 1 year post-ASCT meant exclusion.

Sequencing was performed with immunoSEQ multiplex PCR; in TCRdb, only in-frame clones are kept and a portion is missing. There are about 75,000 clones in the sample; around 93% occur only once, and around 8.5% lies in the top ten. With respect to this clone: Its target is unknown.

There was relapse after autologous stem cell transplantation in every patient, and there was variation in brentuximab vedotin exposure. This chain connects TRBV2 to TRBJ1-2, with a possible D match to TRBD1 (5 bases). The sample was peripheral blood mononuclear cells (PBMCs), taken at baseline. The receptor was isolated from a human donor with classical Hodgkin lymphoma. CDR3 region: CASSVRGVISGYTF. The CDR3 DNA reads TGTGCCAGCAGTGTCCGGGGGGTAATATCTGGCTACACCTTC. The full variable domain, rest sourced from reference TRBV2 and TRBJ1-2, is EPEVTQTPSHQVTQMGQEVILRCVPISNHLYFYWYRQILGQKVEFLVSFYNNEISEKSEIFDDQFSVERPDGSNFTLKIRSTKLEDSAMYFCASSVRGVISGYTFGSGTRLTVV.